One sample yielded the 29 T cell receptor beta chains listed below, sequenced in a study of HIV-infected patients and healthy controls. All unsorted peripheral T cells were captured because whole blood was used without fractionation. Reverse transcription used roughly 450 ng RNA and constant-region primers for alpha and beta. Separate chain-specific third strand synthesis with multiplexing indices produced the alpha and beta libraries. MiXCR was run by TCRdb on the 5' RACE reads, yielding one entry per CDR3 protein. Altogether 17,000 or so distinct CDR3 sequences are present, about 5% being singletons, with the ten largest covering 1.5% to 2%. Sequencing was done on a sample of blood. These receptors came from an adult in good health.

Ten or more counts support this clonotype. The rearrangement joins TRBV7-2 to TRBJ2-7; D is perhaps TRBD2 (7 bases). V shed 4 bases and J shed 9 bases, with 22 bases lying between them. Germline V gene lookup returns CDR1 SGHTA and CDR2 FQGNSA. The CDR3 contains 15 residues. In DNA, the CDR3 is TGTGCCAGCAGCTCCACAGGCGGGGGCATCGTTGGGCAGTACTTC. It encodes CASSSTGGGIVGQYF.

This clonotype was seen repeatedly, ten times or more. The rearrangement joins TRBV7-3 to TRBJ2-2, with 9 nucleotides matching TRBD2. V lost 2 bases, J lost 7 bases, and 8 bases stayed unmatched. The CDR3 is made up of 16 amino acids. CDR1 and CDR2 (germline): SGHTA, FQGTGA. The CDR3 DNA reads TGTGCCAGCAGCTTAGATCCAGCGGGGGGCCTCGGGGAGCTGTTTTTT. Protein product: CASSLDPAGGLGELFF.

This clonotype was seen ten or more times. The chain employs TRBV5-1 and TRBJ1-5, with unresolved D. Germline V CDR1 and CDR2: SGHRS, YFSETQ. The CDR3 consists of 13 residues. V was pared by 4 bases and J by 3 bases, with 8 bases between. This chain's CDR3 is CASSLSFNQPQHF. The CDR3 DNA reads TGCGCCAGCAGCCTCAGCTTCAATCAGCCCCAGCATTTT.

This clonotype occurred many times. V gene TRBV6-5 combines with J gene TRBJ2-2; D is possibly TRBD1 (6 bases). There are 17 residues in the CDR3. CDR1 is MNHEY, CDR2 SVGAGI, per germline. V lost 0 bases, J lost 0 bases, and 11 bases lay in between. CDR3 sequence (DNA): TGTGCCAGCAGTTACTCGAGGGGACAAGCGAACACCGGGGAGCTGTTTTTT. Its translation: CASSYSRGQANTGELFF.

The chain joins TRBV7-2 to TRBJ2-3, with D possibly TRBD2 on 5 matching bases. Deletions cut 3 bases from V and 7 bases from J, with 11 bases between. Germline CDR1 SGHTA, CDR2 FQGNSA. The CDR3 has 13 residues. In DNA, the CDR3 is TGTGCCAGCAGCTTCCGGGGAACTAATACGCAGTATTTT. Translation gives CASSFRGTNTQYF.

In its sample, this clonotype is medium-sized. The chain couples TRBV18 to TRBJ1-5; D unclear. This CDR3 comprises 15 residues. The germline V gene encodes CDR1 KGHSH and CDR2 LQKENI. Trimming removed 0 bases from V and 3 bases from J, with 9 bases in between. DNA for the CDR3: TGTGCCAGCTCACCACCGAACAGCTACAATCAGCCCCAGCATTTT. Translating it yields CASSPPNSYNQPQHF.

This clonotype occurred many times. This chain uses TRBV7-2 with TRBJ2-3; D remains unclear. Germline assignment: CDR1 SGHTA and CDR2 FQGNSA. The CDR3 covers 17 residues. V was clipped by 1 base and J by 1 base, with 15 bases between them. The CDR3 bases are TGTGCCAGCAGCTTAGTAGGTTATCCTTTGGGCACAGATACGCAGTATTTT. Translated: CASSLVGYPLGTDTQYF.

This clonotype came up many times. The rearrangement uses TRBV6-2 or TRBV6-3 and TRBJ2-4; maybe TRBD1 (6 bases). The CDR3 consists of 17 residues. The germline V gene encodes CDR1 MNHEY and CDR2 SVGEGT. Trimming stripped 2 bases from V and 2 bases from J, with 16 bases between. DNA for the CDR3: TGTGCCAGCAGTTACCCGACTCGACAGGCTTCCAAAAACATTCAGTACTTC. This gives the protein CASSYPTRQASKNIQYF.

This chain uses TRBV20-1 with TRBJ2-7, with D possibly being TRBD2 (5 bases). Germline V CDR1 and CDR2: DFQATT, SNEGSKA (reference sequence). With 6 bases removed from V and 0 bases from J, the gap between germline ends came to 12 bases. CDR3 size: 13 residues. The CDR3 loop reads CSASLDYSYEQYF. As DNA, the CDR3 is TGCAGTGCCAGTCTAGACTACTCCTACGAGCAGTACTTC.

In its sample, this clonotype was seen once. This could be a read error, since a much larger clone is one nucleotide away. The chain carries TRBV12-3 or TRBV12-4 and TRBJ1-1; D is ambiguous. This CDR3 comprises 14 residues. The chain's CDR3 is CASGLEGLGTEAFF. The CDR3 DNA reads TGTGCCAGCGGTTTGGAGGGCTTGGGGACTGAAGCTTTCTTT.

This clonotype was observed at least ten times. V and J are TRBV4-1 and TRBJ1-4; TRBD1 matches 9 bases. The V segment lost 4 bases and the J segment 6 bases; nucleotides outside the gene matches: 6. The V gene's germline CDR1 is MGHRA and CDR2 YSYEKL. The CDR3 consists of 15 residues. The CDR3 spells CASSRWTGADEKLFF. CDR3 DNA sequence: TGCGCCAGCAGCCGCTGGACAGGGGCGGATGAAAAACTGTTTTTT.

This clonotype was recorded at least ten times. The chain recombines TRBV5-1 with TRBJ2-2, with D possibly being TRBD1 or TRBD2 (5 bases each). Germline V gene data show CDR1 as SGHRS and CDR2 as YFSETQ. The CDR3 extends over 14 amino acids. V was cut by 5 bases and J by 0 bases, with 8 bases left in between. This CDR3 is CASRGEPNTGELFF. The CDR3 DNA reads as TGCGCCAGCAGAGGGGAGCCGAACACCGGGGAGCTGTTTTTT.

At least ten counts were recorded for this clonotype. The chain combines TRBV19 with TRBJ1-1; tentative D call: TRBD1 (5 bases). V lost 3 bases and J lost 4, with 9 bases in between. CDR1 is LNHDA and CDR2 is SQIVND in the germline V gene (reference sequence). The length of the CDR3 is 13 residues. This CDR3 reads CASSIVGGTEAFF. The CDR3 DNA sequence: TGTGCCAGTAGTATTGTGGGGGGCACTGAAGCTTTCTTT.

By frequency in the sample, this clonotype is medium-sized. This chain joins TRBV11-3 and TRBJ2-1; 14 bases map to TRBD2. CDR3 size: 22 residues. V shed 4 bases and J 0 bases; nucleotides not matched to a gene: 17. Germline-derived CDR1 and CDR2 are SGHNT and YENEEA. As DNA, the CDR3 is TGTGCCAGCAGCTCTCGACGTGGGACTAGCGGGGGACCCCTATCCTCCTACAATGAGCAGTTCTTC. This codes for CASSSRRGTSGGPLSSYNEQFF. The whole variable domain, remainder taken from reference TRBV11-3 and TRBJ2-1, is EAGVVQSPRYKIIEKKQPVAFWCNPISGHNTLYWYLQNLGQGPELLIRYENEEAVDDSQLPKDRFSAERLKGVDSTLKIQPAELGDSAVYLCASSSRRGTSGGPLSSYNEQFFGPGTRLTVL.

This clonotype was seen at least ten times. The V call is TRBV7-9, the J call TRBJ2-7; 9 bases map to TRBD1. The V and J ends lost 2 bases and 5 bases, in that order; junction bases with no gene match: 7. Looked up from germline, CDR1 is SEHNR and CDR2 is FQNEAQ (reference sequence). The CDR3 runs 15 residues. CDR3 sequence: CASSLTGDRVDEQYF. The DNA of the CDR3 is TGTGCCAGCAGCTTAACCGGGGACAGGGTTGACGAGCAGTACTTC. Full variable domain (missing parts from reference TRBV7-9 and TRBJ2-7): DTGVSQNPRHKITKRGQNVTFRCDPISEHNRLYWYRQTLGQGPEFLTYFQNEAQLEKSRLLSDRFSAERPKGSFSTLEIQRTEQGDSAMYLCASSLTGDRVDEQYFGPGTRLTVT.

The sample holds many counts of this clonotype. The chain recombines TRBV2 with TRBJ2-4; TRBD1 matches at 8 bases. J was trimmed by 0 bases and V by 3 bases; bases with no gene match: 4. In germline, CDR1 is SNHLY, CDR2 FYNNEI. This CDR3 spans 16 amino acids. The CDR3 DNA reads TGTGCCAGCAGTGATGGACAGGGAATAGCCAAAAACATTCAGTACTTC. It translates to CASSDGQGIAKNIQYF.

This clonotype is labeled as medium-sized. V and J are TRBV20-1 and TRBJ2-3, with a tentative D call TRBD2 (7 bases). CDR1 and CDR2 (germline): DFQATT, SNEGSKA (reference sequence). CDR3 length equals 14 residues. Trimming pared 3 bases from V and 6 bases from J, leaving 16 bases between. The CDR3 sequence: CSASWGGALDTQYF. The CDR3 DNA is TGCAGTGCTAGTTGGGGGGGCGCTTTGGATACGCAGTATTTT.

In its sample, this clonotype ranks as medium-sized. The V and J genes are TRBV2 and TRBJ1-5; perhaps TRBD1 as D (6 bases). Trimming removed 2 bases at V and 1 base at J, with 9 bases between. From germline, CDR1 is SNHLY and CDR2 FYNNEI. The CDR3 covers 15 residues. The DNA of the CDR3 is TGTGCCAGCAGTGAACCTGGACAGAGCAATCAGCCCCAGCATTTT. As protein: CASSEPGQSNQPQHF.

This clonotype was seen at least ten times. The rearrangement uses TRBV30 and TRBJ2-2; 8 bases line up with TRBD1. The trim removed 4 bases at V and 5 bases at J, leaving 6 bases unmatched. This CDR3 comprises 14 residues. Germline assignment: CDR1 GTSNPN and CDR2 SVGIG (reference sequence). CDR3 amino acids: CAWKGQARTGELFF. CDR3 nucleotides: TGTGCCTGGAAGGGACAGGCAAGGACCGGGGAGCTGTTTTTT.

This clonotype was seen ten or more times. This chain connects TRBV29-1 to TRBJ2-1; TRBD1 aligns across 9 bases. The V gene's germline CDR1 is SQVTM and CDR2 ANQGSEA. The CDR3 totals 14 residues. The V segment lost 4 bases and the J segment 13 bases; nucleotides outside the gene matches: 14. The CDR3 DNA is TGCAGCGTTGTAGTGGACAGGGGAGCAGGCAGACAGTTCTTC. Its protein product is CSVVVDRGAGRQFF.

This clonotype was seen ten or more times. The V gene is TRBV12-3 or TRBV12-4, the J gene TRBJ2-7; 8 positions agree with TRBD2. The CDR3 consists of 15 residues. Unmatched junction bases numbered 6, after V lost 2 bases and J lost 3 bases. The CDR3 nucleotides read TGTGCCAGCAGTTTATTCGGGGGGGGCCTCTACGAGCAGTACTTC. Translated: CASSLFGGGLYEQYF.

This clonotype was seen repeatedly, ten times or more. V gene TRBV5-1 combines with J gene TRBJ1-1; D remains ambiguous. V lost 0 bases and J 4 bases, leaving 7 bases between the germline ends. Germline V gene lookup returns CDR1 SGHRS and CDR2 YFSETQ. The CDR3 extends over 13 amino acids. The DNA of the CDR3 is TGCGCCAGCAGCTTGGAAGGGTCCACTGAAGCTTTCTTT. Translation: CASSLEGSTEAFF.

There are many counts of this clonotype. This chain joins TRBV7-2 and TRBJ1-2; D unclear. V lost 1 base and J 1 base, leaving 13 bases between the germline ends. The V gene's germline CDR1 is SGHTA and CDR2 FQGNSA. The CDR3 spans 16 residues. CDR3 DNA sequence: TGTGCCAGCAGCTTAGTCCCTCCGGGGAGTAACTATGGCTACACCTTC. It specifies CASSLVPPGSNYGYTF.

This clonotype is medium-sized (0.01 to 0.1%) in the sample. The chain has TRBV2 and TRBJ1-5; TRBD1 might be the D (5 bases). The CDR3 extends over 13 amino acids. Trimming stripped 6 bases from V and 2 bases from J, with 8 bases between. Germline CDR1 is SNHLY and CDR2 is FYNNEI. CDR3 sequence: CASSRDRNQPQHF. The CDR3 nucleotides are TGTGCCAGCAGCAGGGATCGCAATCAGCCCCAGCATTTT. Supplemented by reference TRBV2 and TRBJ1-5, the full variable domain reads EPEVTQTPSHQVTQMGQEVILRCVPISNHLYFYWYRQILGQKVEFLVSFYNNEISEKSEIFDDQFSVERPDGSNFTLKIRSTKLEDSAMYFCASSRDRNQPQHFGDGTRLSIL.

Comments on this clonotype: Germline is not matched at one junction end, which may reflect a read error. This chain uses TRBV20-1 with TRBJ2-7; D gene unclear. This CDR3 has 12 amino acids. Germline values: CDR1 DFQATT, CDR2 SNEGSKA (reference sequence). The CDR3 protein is CSAKGDSYVQYF. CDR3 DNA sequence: TGCAGTGCTAAAGGAGATTCCTACGTGCAGTACTTC.

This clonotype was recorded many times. The chain's CDR3 is CSASKGLAGGRPYEQYF. CDR3 DNA: TGCAGTGCCTCGAAGGGACTAGCGGGGGGGAGACCCTACGAGCAGTACTTC. The chain carries TRBV20-1 and TRBJ2-7; 16 bases align to TRBD2. The V gene's germline CDR1 is DFQATT and CDR2 SNEGSKA (reference sequence). The CDR3 has 17 residues. The J segment lost 2 bases and the V segment lost 6 bases, leaving 10 bases of the junction unmatched.

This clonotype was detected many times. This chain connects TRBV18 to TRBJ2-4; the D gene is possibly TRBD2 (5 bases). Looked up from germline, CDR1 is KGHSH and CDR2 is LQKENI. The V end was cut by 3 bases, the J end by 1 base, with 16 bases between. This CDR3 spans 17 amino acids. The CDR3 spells CASSPSRATGAKNIQYF. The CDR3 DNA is TGTGCCAGCTCACCTTCACGGGCAACGGGGGCCAAAAACATTCAGTACTTC.

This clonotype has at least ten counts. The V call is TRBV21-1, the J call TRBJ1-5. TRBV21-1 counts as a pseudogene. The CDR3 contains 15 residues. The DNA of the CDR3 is TGTGCCAGCAGCAAAATGTGCAGAAACAATCAGCCCCAGCATTTT. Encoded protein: CASSKMCRNNQPQHF.

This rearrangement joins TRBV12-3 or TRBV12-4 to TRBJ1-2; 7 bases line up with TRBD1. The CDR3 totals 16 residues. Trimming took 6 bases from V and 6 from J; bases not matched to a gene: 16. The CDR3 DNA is TGTGCCAGCAGCTCGACCCGGGACAGTTGGATTCATGGCTACACCTTC. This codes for CASSSTRDSWIHGYTF.